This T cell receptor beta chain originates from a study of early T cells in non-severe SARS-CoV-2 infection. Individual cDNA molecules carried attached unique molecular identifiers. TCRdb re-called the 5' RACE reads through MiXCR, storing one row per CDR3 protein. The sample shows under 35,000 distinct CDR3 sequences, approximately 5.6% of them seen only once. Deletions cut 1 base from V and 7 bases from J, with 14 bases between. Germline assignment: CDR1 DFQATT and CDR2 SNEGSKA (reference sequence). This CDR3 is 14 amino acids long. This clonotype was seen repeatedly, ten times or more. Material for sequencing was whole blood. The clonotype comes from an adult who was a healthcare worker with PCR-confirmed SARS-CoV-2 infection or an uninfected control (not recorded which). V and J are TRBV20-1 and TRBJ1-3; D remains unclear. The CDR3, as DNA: TGCAGTGCTAGAGTGGCGAAGGGAAGGAACACCATATATTTT. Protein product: CSARVAKGRNTIYF.